What follows are 16 T cell receptor beta chains derived from one specimen sequenced in a study of OX40 agonist ivuxolimab in advanced cancers. This table comes from immunoSEQ multiplex PCR, and its TCRdb copy is limited to in-frame clones, with some not included. The data show approximately 80,000 clones, about nine tenths seen once. The sample consisted of CD4+ or CD8+ T cells sorted from blood, taken in a trial of the OX40 agonist ivuxolimab. These receptors came from an adult with an advanced solid tumor such as melanoma, head and neck, liver or kidney cancer.

The CDR3 region has the DNA TGCGCCAGCAGTGAATGGACAGGCTATGGCTACACCTTC. Residues: CASSEWTGYGYTF. The chain employs TRBV10-2 and TRBJ1-2; 7 nucleotides align to TRBD1. The germline CDR1 and CDR2 sequences are WSHSY and SAAADI. Trimming at V came to 3 bases and at J to 4 bases, leaving 2 bases not matched to a gene. This CDR3 spans 13 amino acids.

The chain employs TRBV14 and TRBJ2-5; the D gene is possibly TRBD1 (7 bases). CDR3 length: 16 amino acids. CDR1 SGHDN and CDR2 FVKESK come from the germline V gene. The ends were cut back, 4 bases at V and 3 bases at J, with 18 bases in the middle. This CDR3 reads CASSPPWGRGEETQYF. Here the CDR3 DNA reads TGTGCCAGCAGCCCGCCTTGGGGCAGGGGGGAAGAGACCCAGTACTTC.

This chain's CDR3 is CASSVDRANEKLFF. Written as DNA, the CDR3 is TGTGCCAGCAGTGTTGACAGGGCGAATGAAAAACTGTTTTTT. The chain is built from TRBV2 and TRBJ1-4; TRBD1 agrees at 7 bases. The trim removed 4 bases at V and 5 bases at J, leaving 4 bases unmatched. The CDR3 loop spans 14 amino acids. The V gene's germline CDR1 is SNHLY and CDR2 FYNNEI.

This clone was recorded a few times. J is TRBJ2-1 and V is TRBV4-1, with D perhaps being TRBD1 or TRBD2 (6 bases each). V was pared by 0 bases and J by 4 bases, with 13 bases between. This CDR3 spans 16 amino acids. Germline loops: CDR1 MGHRA, CDR2 YSYEKL. CDR3 DNA: TGCGCCAGCAGCCAAGATTTACAAGGGGGGTACAATGAGCAGTTCTTC. Amino acid sequence: CASSQDLQGGYNEQFF.

V is TRBV28 and J is TRBJ2-7; D uncertain. Trimming stripped 3 bases from V and 0 bases from J, with 15 bases between. This CDR3 has 16 residues. Germline CDR1 MDHEN, CDR2 SYDVKM. The CDR3 DNA sequence: TGTGCCAGCAGTTTTAATCTCGCAGCTCTCTCCTACGAGCAGTACTTC. The encoded protein is CASSFNLAALSYEQYF. The whole variable domain, remainder taken from reference TRBV28 and TRBJ2-7, is DVKVTQSSRYLVKRTGEKVFLECVQDMDHENMFWYRQDPGLGLRLIYFSYDVKMKEKGDIPEGYSVSREKKERFSLILESASTNQTSMYLCASSFNLAALSYEQYFGPGTRLTVT.

V is TRBV7-2 and J is TRBJ2-5; 10 positions match TRBD2. Germline assignment: CDR1 SGHTA and CDR2 FQGNSA. CDR3 length: 16 amino acids. The V gene end was trimmed by 5 bases and the J gene end by 5 bases; junction bases not matched to a gene: 11. The CDR3 DNA sequence: TGTGCCAGCAGCCAAGGGGTAGCGGGAGGTTTGGAGACCCAGTACTTC. Protein sequence: CASSQGVAGGLETQYF.

This chain connects TRBV28 to TRBJ2-5, with 13 nucleotides matching TRBD2. V lost 3 bases, J lost 4 bases, and 11 bases stayed unmatched. From germline, CDR1 is MDHEN and CDR2 SYDVKM. The CDR3 covers 18 residues. This chain's CDR3 is CASSLWLRTSGRLETQYF. DNA for the CDR3: TGTGCCAGCAGTTTGTGGCTAAGGACTAGCGGGAGATTAGAGACCCAGTACTTC.

A single count supports this clone. The rearrangement uses TRBV19 and TRBJ1-5; D gene unclear. Trimming left V 5 bases short and J 2 bases short, with 7 bases between. The CDR3 runs to 13 residues. Germline V gene data show CDR1 as LNHDA and CDR2 as SQIVND (reference sequence). The CDR3 protein is CASSWQGNQPQHF. The CDR3 coding sequence is TGTGCCAGTAGTTGGCAGGGCAATCAGCCCCAGCATTTT.

The chain couples TRBV27 to TRBJ2-3; TRBD2 matches at 11 bases. The CDR3 has 17 residues. CDR1 is MNHEY and CDR2 is SMNVEV in the germline V gene (reference sequence). V gave up 4 bases and J gave up 4 bases; unmatched junction bases: 10. The CDR3 is CASSSRGTSGSSDTQYF. CDR3 nucleotides: TGTGCCAGCAGTTCACGTGGAACTAGCGGGAGCTCAGATACGCAGTATTTT.

V usage is TRBV5-6 and J usage is TRBJ2-7; 13 bases are a match to TRBD2. With 4 bases clipped from V and 4 bases from J, the junction kept 2 bases outside the gene matches. The germline V gene has CDR1 SGHDT and CDR2 YYEEEE. The CDR3 sequence is 14 residues long. The CDR3 spells CASSRTSGSYEQYF. The CDR3 coding sequence is TGTGCCAGCAGCCGGACTAGCGGGAGTTACGAGCAGTACTTC. The entire variable domain, with the rest obtained from reference TRBV5-6 and TRBJ2-7, is as follows: DAGVTQSPTHLIKTRGQQVTLRCSPKSGHDTVSWYQQALGQGPQFIFQYYEEEERQRGNFPDRFSGHQFPNYSSELNVNALLLGDSALYLCASSRTSGSYEQYFGPGTRLTVT.

The chain joins TRBV7-3 to TRBJ2-1; 8 bases match TRBD2. The CDR3 runs to 15 residues. Germline values: CDR1 SGHTA, CDR2 FQGTGA. V shed 2 bases and J 3 bases; nucleotides not matched to a gene: 3. CDR3 bases: TGTGCCAGCAGCTTAGGAGCGGGAGACTACAATGAGCAGTTCTTC. As protein: CASSLGAGDYNEQFF.

V and J are TRBV7-2 and TRBJ1-2; TRBD1 is a possible D gene (6 bases). Germline-derived CDR1 and CDR2 are SGHTA and FQGNSA. CDR3 size: 15 residues. Trimming cost V 1 base and J 2 bases, with 11 bases left between them. For the CDR3, the DNA is TGTGCCAGCAGCTTAGAAGGGACAATAAACTATGGCTACACCTTC. Translation gives CASSLEGTINYGYTF.

This rearrangement joins TRBV6-6 to TRBJ1-2, with no clear D. This CDR3 has 15 amino acids. Germline CDR1 reads MNHNY; CDR2 reads SVGAGI (reference sequence). V was pared by 5 bases and J by 2 bases, with 15 bases between. The CDR3 sequence: CASSPSRTGNYGYTF. CDR3 bases: TGTGCCAGCAGTCCCTCACGGACGGGAAACTATGGCTACACCTTC.

This chain connects TRBV29-1 to TRBJ2-5; D possibly matches TRBD1 or TRBD2 (5 bases each). Germline CDR1 is SQVTM and CDR2 is ANQGSEA. V lost 7 bases and J 2 bases, leaving 20 bases between the germline ends. This CDR3 is built from 15 residues. The CDR3 coding sequence is TGCAGCGCACAAGGGGACCCCCGGAATCAAGAGACCCAGTACTTC. Amino acids: CSAQGDPRNQETQYF. Drawing the rest from reference TRBV29-1 and TRBJ2-5, the complete variable domain is SAVISQKPSRDICQRGTSLTIQCQVDSQVTMMFWYRQQPGQSLTLIATANQGSEATYESGFVIDKFPISRPNLTFSTLTVSNMSPEDSSIYLCSAQGDPRNQETQYFGPGTRLLVL.

The chain links TRBV21-1 to TRBJ2-3; no check of the table's D call, TRBD1, against the DNA was made. TRBV21-1 is noted as a pseudogene. The CDR3 spans 16 residues. CDR3 coding DNA: TGTGCCAGCAGCAAAGAGGGGGACAGGGTGACAGATACGCAGTATTTT. It yields the protein CASSKEGDRVTDTQYF.

This clone came up once. The chain links TRBV5-1 to TRBJ2-5, with TRBD1 matching 7 bases. Trimming removed 4 bases from V and 3 bases from J; junction bases left unmatched: 6. There are 14 residues in the CDR3. From germline, CDR1 is SGHRS and CDR2 YFSETQ. The CDR3 protein is CASSLTTGKETQYF. In nucleotides, the CDR3 is TGCGCCAGCAGCCTAACGACAGGGAAAGAGACCCAGTACTTC.